The TCR beta chain described here comes from a study of blood T cell repertoires in COVID-19. Across the whole study: Both acute and convalescent COVID-19 samples were obtained from the United States, Italy and Spain. T cells, B-cell-depleted T cells, or PBMCs supplied cDNA or gDNA.

The V end lost 4 bases, the J end lost 1 base, and 18 bases lay between the germline ends. CDR1 and CDR2 (germline): SGHKS, YYEKEE (reference sequence). This CDR3 is built from 16 residues. Per the study methods: Amplified reference gene primers provided the basis for estimating nucleated cell counts. Assay: immunoSEQ multiplex PCR; the TCRdb copy retains only in-frame clones and omits some. V and J calls and clone size follow that table, whereas D and trimming were derived from the DNA. The sample carries over 95,000 clones, about 89% recorded once. The rearrangement uses TRBV5-5 and TRBJ2-7, with a possible D match to TRBD2 (5 bases). The sequencing input was peripheral blood. This receptor was identified in a human donor with acute or convalescent COVID-19. The donor label of this sample is uncertain. The CDR3 spells CASSRTLRAWSYEQYF. The CDR3 coding sequence is TGTGCCAGCAGCCGGACTTTGAGGGCTTGGTCCTACGAGCAGTACTTC.